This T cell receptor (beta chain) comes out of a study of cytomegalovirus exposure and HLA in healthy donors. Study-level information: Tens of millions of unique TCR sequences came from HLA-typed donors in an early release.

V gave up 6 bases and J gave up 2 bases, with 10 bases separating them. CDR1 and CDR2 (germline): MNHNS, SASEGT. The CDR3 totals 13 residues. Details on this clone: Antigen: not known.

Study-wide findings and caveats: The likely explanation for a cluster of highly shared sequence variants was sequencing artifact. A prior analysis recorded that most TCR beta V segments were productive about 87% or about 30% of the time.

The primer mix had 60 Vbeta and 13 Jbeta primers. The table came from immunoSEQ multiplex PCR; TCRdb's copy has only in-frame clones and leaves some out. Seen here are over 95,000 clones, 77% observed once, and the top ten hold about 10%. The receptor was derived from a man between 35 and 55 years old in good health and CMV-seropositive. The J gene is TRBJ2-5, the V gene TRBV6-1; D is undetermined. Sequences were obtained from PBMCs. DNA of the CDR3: TGTGCCAGCAGGAGGTCGGATCAAGAGACCCAGTACTTC. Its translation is CASRRSDQETQYF.